The T cell receptor (beta chain) under discussion was sequenced for a study of T-cell reconstitution after alpha-beta-depleted transplantation in children. V was cut by 9 bases and J by 2 bases, with 10 bases left in between. Germline loops: CDR1 SGHKS, CDR2 YYEKEE (reference sequence). The CDR3 loop spans 12 amino acids. Points from the study as a whole: Roughly two months post-transplant, alpha-beta T cells reportedly originated from several hundred graft clones that had expanded. Diversity and T-cell counts at one year after transplant derived mostly from new T cells. TCRbeta diversity was high at day 60 in some patients (a result of surviving recipient T cells and thymic progenitors).

This clonotype was detected only a few times. Its antigen is not identified. Preparing the TCRbeta library involved the use of unique molecular identifiers. TCRdb re-called the PCR reads with MiXCR, one entry per CDR3 protein. The sample comprises more than 400,000 distinct CDR3 sequences, roughly an eighth of which are singletons, and approximately 14% rests with the top ten. Source: PBMCs, mostly from graft donor cells, taken 180 days after TCRalphabeta/CD19-depleted stem cell transplant. This chain uses TRBV5-5 with TRBJ2-3, with D maybe TRBD2 (6 bases). This TCR came from a female patient aged 2-9 years who had a stem cell transplant for aplastic anemia, so the T cells may come from the graft donor. CDR3 bases: TGTGCCATTGGGCGGGACACAGATACGCAGTATTTT. Translated, it gives CAIGRDTDTQYF.